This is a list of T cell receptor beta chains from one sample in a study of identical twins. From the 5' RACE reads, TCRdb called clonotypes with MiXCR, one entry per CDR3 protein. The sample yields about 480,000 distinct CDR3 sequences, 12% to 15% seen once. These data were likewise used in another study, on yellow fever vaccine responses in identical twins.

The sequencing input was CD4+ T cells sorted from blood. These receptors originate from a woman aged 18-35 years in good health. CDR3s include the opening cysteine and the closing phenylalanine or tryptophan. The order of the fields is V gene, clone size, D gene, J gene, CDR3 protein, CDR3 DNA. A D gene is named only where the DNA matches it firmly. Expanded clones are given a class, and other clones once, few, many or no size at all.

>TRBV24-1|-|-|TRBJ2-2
CATSKQGNTGELFF
TGTGCCACCAGTAAACAGGGGAACACCGGGGAGCTGTTTTTT
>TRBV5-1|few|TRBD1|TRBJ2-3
CASSSTGDNTDTQYF
TGCGCCAGCAGCTCCACAGGGGACAACACAGATACGCAGTATTTT
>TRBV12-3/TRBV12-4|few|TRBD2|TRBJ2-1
CASSLFSGGAIWNEQFF
TGTGCCAGCAGTTTGTTTAGCGGGGGGGCTATTTGGAATGAGCAGTTCTTC
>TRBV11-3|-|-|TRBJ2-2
CASSLAGARELFF
TGTGCCAGCAGCTTAGCGGGGGCCAGGGAGCTGTTTTTT
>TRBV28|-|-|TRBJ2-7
CASSLIGRGGYEQYF
TGTGCCAGCAGTTTAATTGGCAGGGGTGGCTACGAGCAGTACTTC
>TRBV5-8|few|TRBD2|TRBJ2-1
CASSIKRELGEQFF
TGTGCCAGCAGCATAAAGCGGGAGCTCGGTGAGCAGTTCTTC
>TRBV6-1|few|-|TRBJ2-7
CASSVDRNVYEQYF
TGTGCCAGCAGTGTAGACAGGAATGTCTACGAGCAGTACTTC
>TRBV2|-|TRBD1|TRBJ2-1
CASSGAFGTAENEQFF
TGTGCCAGCAGTGGCGCTTTTGGGACAGCCGAGAATGAGCAGTTCTTC
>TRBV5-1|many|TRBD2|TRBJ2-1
CASSLAGMGLAGANEQFF
TGCGCCAGCAGCTTGGCAGGGATGGGACTAGCGGGAGCCAATGAGCAGTTCTTC
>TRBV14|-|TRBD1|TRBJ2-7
CASRSGQDSYEQYF
TGTGCCAGCAGGTCGGGACAGGATTCCTACGAGCAGTACTTC
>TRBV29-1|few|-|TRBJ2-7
CSVGRGSSYEQYF
TGCAGCGTTGGACGGGGTTCCTCCTACGAGCAGTACTTC
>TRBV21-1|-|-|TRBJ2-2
CASSKCGTGSTGELFF
TGTGCCAGCAGCAAGTGTGGGACAGGCAGCACCGGGGAGCTGTTTTTT
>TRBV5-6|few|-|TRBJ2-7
CASSFRPIALEQYF
TGTGCCAGCAGCTTTAGGCCCATAGCCCTCGAGCAGTACTTC
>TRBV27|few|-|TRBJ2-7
CASREGLRDYEQYF
TGTGCCAGCAGGGAAGGACTAAGGGACTACGAGCAGTACTTC
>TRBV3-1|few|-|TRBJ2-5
CASSQGLRIETQYF
TGTGCCAGCAGCCAAGGACTAAGGATAGAGACCCAGTACTTC
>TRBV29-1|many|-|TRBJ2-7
CSVARTTYEQYF
TGCAGCGTCGCCCGGACGACCTACGAGCAGTACTTC
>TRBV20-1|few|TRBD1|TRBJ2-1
CSARGGQGRNEQFF
TGCAGTGCTAGAGGGGGACAGGGTAGAAATGAGCAGTTCTTC
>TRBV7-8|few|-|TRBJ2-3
CASSYESTDTQYF
TGTGCCAGCAGCTACGAGTCCACAGATACGCAGTATTTT
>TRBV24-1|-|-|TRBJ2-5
CATSVGRRAGETQYF
TGTGCCACCAGTGTGGGGCGGAGGGCCGGAGAGACCCAGTACTTC
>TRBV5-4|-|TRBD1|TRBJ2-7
CASSFGTGNYEQYF
TGTGCCAGCAGCTTCGGGACAGGGAACTACGAGCAGTACTTC
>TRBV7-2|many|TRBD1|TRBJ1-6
CASSPGQGNSPLHF
TGTGCCAGCAGCCCGGGACAGGGTAATTCACCCCTCCACTTT
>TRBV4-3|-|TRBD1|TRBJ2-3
CASSPGGSATGTQYF
TGCGCCAGCAGCCCAGGGGGTAGCGCCACAGGTACGCAGTATTTT